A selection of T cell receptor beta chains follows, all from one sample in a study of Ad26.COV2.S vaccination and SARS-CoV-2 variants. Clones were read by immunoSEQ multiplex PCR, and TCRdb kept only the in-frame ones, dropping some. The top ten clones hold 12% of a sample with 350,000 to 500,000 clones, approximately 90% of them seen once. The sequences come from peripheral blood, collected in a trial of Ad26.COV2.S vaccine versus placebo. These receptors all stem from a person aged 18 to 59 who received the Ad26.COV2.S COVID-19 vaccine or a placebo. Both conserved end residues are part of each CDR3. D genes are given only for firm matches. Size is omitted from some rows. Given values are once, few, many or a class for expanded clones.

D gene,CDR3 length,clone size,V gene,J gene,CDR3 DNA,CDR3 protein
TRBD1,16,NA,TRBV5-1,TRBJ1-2,TGCGCCAGCAGCTCCCCGGACAGGGGCAACTCCTATGGCTACACCTTC,CASSSPDRGNSYGYTF
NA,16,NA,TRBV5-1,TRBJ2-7,TGCGCCAGCAGCTTGAGTATTCGCGGGGCCTCCTACGAGCAGTACTTC,CASSLSIRGASYEQYF
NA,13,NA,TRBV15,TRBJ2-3,TGTGCCACCAGCGAGACGAGCACAGATACGCAGTATTTT,CATSETSTDTQYF
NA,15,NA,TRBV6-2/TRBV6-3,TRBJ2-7,TGTGCCAGCAGTTTAGACACGTTGAGCTCCTACGAGCAGTACTTC,CASSLDTLSSYEQYF
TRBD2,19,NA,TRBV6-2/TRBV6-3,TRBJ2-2,TGTGCCAGCAGTTACCTCCGGGGGACTAGCGGGAGGAGAACCGGGGAGCTGTTTTTT,CASSYLRGTSGRRTGELFF
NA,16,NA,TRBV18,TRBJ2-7,TGTGCCAGCTCACGGGGTGGAGCCGGGCCTTCCTACGAGCAGTACTTC,CASSRGGAGPSYEQYF
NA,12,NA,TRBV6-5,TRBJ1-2,TGTGCCACCCACAACATGGGGGATGGCTACACCTTC,CATHNMGDGYTF
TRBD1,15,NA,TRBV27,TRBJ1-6,TGTGCCAGCAGTTTCCGGACAGGGGATCGGTCACCCCTCCACTTT,CASSFRTGDRSPLHF
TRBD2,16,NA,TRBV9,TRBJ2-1,TGTGCCAGCACCCTTGGTTTTTCGACTAGCGGTTCCGGGCAGTTCTTC,CASTLGFSTSGSGQFF
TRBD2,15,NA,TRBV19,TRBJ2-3,TGTGCCAGTAGTATGACTAGCGGGTTCACAGATACGCAGTATTTT,CASSMTSGFTDTQYF
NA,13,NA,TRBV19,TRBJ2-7,TGTGCCAGTAGTTCCGGGAGCTCCTACGAGCAGTACTTC,CASSSGSSYEQYF
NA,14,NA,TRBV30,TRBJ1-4,TGTGCCTGGAGTAAAAATTCCGGGGCCGAAAAACTGTTTTTT,CAWSKNSGAEKLFF
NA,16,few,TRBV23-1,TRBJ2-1,TGCGCCAGCAGCCACCCGATCGGATCGAGGAGGAATGAGCAGTTCTTC,CASSHPIGSRRNEQFF
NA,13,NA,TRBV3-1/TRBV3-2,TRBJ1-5,TGTGCCAGCAGCCAAATGATCAATCAGCCCCAGCATTTT,CASSQMINQPQHF
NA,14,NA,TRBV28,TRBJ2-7,TGTGCCAGCAGTTCGCTAGGAGGGTTCACCGAGCAGTACTTC,CASSSLGGFTEQYF
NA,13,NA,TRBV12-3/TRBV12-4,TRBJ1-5,TGTGCCAGCAAGGGACACAACGATCAGCCCCAGCATTTT,CASKGHNDQPQHF
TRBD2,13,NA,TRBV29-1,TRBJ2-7,TGCAGCGTGCGGCGGGGGGTTGAGCACGAGCAGTACTTC,CSVRRGVEHEQYF
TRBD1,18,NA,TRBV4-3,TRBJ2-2,TGCGCCAGCAGCCAACCCCCGCGACAGGGGCCTTCGATCGGGGAGCTGTTTTTT,CASSQPPRQGPSIGELFF
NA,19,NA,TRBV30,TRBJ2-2,TGTGCCTGGAGTACAGGACAGCGATTCAATCAATTCAACACCGGGGAGCTGTTTTTT,CAWSTGQRFNQFNTGELFF
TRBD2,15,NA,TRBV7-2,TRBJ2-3,TGTGCCAGCAGCTCGTATAGCGGGAGGACAGATACGCAGTATTTT,CASSSYSGRTDTQYF
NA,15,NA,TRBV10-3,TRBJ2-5,TGTGCCATCAGTGAGTCGGGGCCCCGAGAGGAGACCCAGTACTTC,CAISESGPREETQYF
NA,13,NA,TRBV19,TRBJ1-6,TGTGCCAGTAGTATCGCCCTTAATTCACCCCTCCACTTT,CASSIALNSPLHF
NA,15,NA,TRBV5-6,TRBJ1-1,TGTGCCAGCAGCATACCCAGGGTAAAGAACACTGAAGCTTTCTTT,CASSIPRVKNTEAFF
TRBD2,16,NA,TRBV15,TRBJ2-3,TGTGCCACCAGCAAGAGACTAGCAGCGAGCACAGATACGCAGTATTTT,CATSKRLAASTDTQYF
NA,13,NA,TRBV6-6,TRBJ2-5,TGTGCCAGCAGTCGCGGACGAGAAGAGACCCAGTACTTC,CASSRGREETQYF
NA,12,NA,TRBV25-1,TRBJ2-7,TGTGCCAGCAGTGTGGTCATCCACGAGCAGTACTTC,CASSVVIHEQYF
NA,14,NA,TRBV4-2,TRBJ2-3,TGTGCCAGTAGCGGAGGGGGGGGTCCGGATACGCAGTATTTT,CASSGGGGPDTQYF
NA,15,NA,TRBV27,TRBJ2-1,TGTGCCAGCAGGTCCACTCCCCTCTCCTACAATGAGCAGTTCTTC,CASRSTPLSYNEQFF
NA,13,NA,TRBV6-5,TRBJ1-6,TGTGCCAGCAGTTACGGGCTACCTTCACCCCTCCACTTT,CASSYGLPSPLHF
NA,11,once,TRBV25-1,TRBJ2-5,TGTGCCAGCAGTGCATCGGAGACCCAGTACTTC,CASSASETQYF
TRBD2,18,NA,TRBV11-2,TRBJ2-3,TGTGCCAGCAGCAAAACCGGGACTAGAGTGGGTTACACAGATACGCAGTATTTT,CASSKTGTRVGYTDTQYF
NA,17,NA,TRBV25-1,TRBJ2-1,TGTGCCAGCAGTGGTTCGGTTGTACGTGGCAGCTGGAATGAGCAGTTCTTC,CASSGSVVRGSWNEQFF
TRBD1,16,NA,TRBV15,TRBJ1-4,TGTGCCACCACACCGGGACAGGTTCCTAGGGGTGAAAAACTGTTTTTT,CATTPGQVPRGEKLFF
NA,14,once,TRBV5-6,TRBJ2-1,TGTGCCAGCAGCTTGTTCGGTTCCTACAATGAGCAGTTCTTC,CASSLFGSYNEQFF
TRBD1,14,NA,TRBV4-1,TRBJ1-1,TGCGCCAGCAGAGACAGGGACTCGAACACTGAAGCTTTCTTT,CASRDRDSNTEAFF
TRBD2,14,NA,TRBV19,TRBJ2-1,TGTGCCAGTAGTCTACTAGCGGGAGAGTATGAGCAGTTCTTC,CASSLLAGEYEQFF
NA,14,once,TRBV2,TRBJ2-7,TGTGCCAGCAGTTTCCGACGGGAATCCTACGAGCAGTACTTC,CASSFRRESYEQYF
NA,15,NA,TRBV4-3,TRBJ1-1,TGCGCCAGCAGCCAAGGAGGAGCCAAGGGCACTGAAGCTTTCTTT,CASSQGGAKGTEAFF
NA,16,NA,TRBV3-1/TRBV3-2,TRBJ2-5,TGTGCCAGCAGCCAAGAAGGGGGGAGAGGCCGAGAGACCCAGTACTTC,CASSQEGGRGRETQYF
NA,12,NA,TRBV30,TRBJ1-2,TGTGCCTGCCCTCGGCGGGAGGGAGGCTACACCTTC,CACPRREGGYTF
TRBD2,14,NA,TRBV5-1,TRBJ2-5,TGCGCCAGCAGCTCCACTAGCGGACAAGAGACCCAGTACTTC,CASSSTSGQETQYF
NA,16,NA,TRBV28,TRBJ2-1,TGTGCCAGCAGTTTATTCGAGGGGACGGGTCACAATGAGCAGTTCTTC,CASSLFEGTGHNEQFF
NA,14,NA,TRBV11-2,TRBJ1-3,TGTGCCAGCAGCCGAGGGCTCTCTGGAAACACCATATATTTT,CASSRGLSGNTIYF
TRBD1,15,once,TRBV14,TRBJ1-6,TGTGCCAGCAGCCCCGCGGCAGGGGGTGGTTCACCCCTCCACTTT,CASSPAAGGGSPLHF
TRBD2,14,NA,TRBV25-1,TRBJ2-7,TGTGCCAGCAGTGAATTCGGGGGGGCCTACGAGCAGTACTTC,CASSEFGGAYEQYF
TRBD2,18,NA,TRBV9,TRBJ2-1,TGTGCCAGCAGCCCCGGGACTAGCCCCGCGAGCTCCTACAATGAGCAGTTCTTC,CASSPGTSPASSYNEQFF
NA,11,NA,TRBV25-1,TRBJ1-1,TGTGCCAGCGTTCAGGACACTGAAGCTTTCTTT,CASVQDTEAFF
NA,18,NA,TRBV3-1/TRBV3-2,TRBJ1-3,TGTGCCAGCAGCCAACATGGGGGCGCACCTAGCTCTGGAAACACCATATATTTT,CASSQHGGAPSSGNTIYF
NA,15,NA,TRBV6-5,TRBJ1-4,TGTGCCAGCAGTTACCGAACAGACCTTAATGAAAAACTGTTTTTT,CASSYRTDLNEKLFF
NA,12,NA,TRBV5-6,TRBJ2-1,TGTGCCAGCAGGTTGAGTGGTGGTGAGCAGTTCTTC,CASRLSGGEQFF
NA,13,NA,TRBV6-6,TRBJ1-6,TGTGCCAGCATGGGAACAGCGAATTCACCCCTCCACTTT,CASMGTANSPLHF
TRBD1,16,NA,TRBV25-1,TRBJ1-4,TGTGCCAGCAGTGGATCGGACAGGGGGCGAGAGGAAAAACTGTTTTTT,CASSGSDRGREEKLFF
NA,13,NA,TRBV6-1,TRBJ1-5,TGTGCCAGCAGTGAAATCGGAAGAACACGGAAGCATTTT,CASSEIGRTRKHF